Below, 8 T cell receptor beta chains from the same sample are listed, as sequenced in a study of vaccination and CD4 T cells after COVID-19. The Oncomine TCR Beta short-read assay was applied to DNA of cultured CD4+ T cells. TCRdb itself ran the PCR reads through MiXCR, one entry per CDR3 protein. The sample gives about 8,800 distinct CDR3 sequences, approximately 59% of which show up once; roughly 16% is in the top ten. The sample's treatment: roughly 10-day PBMC culture with coronavirus spike peptide pools or control peptides (ViraFEST assay). Their antigens remain unidentified. The material sequenced was cultured CD4+ T cells from blood, taken after SARS-CoV-2 vaccination. The receptor source for this set is a human donor with COVID-19.

The genes are TRBV28 and TRBJ1-1, with 7 bases lining up with TRBD1. The CDR3 sequence is 14 residues long. V shed 7 bases, J shed 11 bases, and the junction held 16 bases outside the gene matches. Per germline, CDR1 MDHEN and CDR2 SYDVKM. For the CDR3, the DNA is TGTGCCAGCACCCCCGGCGCAGGGGGATTAATCGCTTTCTTT. The encoded protein is CASTPGAGGLIAFF.

This sequence joins TRBV6-5 and TRBJ1-5; D is uncertain. Germline loops: CDR1 MNHEY, CDR2 SVGAGI. Trimming pared 1 base from V and 0 bases from J, leaving 10 bases between. This CDR3 has 16 amino acids. DNA of the CDR3: TGTGCCAGCAGTTACTATGGCAGTAATAGCAATCAGCCCCAGCATTTT. It encodes CASSYYGSNSNQPQHF.

This chain joins TRBV29-1 and TRBJ1-2, with 7 bases matching TRBD1. CDR3 size: 12 residues. The ends lost 2 bases at V and 8 bases at J; junction bases unmatched: 5. The V gene's germline CDR1 is SQVTM and CDR2 ANQGSEA. CDR3 protein: CSVEPGGNGYTF. The CDR3 region has the DNA TGCAGCGTTGAACCAGGGGGGAACGGCTACACCTTC.

The chain employs TRBV27 and TRBJ1-2, with TRBD1 matching 7 bases. Germline V gene sequence: CDR1 MNHEY, CDR2 SMNVEV (reference sequence). This CDR3 has 16 amino acids. The trim removed 6 bases at V and 5 bases at J, leaving 15 bases unmatched. CDR3 DNA sequence: TGTGCCAGCAGCTGGGGCCAAAACAGGGGAGGGTATGGCTACACCTTC. Translating gives CASSWGQNRGGYGYTF.

The chain couples TRBV7-2 to TRBJ2-7; 9 bases align to TRBD1. V shed 7 bases, J shed 4 bases, and the junction held 8 bases outside the gene matches. The CDR3 is made up of 14 amino acids. The germline V gene encodes CDR1 SGHTA and CDR2 FQGNSA. CDR3 protein: CASIPGTGNYEQYF. In DNA, the CDR3 is TGTGCCAGCATCCCCGGGACAGGGAATTACGAGCAGTACTTC.

The gene calls are TRBV20-1 and TRBJ2-7, with D tentatively TRBD2 (6 bases). CDR1 DFQATT and CDR2 SNEGSKA come from the germline V gene (reference sequence). Trimming stripped 6 bases from V and 0 bases from J, with 15 bases between. The CDR3 contains 14 residues. The CDR3 nucleotides are TGCAGTGCCAATACCGGGGGAAGCTCCTACGAGCAGTACTTC. It encodes CSANTGGSSYEQYF.

This chain joins TRBV27 and TRBJ2-1; 9 bases are a match to TRBD2. This CDR3 has 16 amino acids. Germline CDR1 MNHEY, CDR2 SMNVEV (reference sequence). J gave up 6 bases and V 3 bases, and 9 bases lay outside the gene matches. CDR3 bases: TGTGCCAGCAGTTTCCCCCGGCGGGGGGGCTCCAATGAGCAGTTCTTC. This translates into CASSFPRRGGSNEQFF.

The chain recombines TRBV7-2 with TRBJ2-5; the D gene could be TRBD1 or TRBD2 (6 bases each). Germline V CDR1 and CDR2: SGHTA, FQGNSA. Trimming removed 1 base from V and 3 bases from J, with 15 bases in between. This CDR3 spans 16 amino acids. This chain's CDR3 is CASSLVGGGPKETQYF. The CDR3 DNA reads as TGTGCCAGCAGCTTAGTCGGTGGGGGGCCGAAAGAGACCCAGTACTTC.